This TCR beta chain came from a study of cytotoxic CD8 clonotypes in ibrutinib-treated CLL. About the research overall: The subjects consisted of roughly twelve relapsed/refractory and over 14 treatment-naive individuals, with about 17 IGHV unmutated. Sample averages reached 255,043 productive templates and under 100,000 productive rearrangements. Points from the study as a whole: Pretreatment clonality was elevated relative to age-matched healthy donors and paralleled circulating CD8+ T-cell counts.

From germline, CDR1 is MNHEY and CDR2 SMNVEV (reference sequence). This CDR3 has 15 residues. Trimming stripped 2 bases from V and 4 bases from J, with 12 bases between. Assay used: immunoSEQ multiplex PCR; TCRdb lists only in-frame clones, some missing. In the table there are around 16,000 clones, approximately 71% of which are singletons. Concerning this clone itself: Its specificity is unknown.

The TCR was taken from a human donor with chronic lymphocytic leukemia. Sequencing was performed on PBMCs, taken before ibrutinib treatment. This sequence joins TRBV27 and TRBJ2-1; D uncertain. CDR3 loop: CASSLGGVGYNEQFF. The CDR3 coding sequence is TGTGCCAGCAGTTTAGGTGGGGTCGGGTACAATGAGCAGTTCTTC.